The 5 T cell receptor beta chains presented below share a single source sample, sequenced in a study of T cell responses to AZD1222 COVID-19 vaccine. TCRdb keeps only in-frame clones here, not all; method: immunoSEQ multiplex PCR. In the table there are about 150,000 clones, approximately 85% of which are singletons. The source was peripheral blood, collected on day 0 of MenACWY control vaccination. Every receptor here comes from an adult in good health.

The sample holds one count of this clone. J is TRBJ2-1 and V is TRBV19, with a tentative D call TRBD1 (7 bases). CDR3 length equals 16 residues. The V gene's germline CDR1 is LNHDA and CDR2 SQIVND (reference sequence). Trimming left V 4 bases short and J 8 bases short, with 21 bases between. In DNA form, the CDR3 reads TGTGCCAGTAGTAACCTGGTTAGCAGGGGGGCCGATGAGCAGTTCTTC. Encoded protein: CASSNLVSRGADEQFF.

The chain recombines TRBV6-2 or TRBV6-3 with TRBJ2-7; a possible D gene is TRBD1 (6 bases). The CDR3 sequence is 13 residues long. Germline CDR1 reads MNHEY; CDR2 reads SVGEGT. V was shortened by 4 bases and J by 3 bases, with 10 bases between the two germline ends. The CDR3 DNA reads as TGTGCCAGCAGTTGGGACACCTACTACGAGCAGTACGTC. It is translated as CASSWDTYYEQYV.

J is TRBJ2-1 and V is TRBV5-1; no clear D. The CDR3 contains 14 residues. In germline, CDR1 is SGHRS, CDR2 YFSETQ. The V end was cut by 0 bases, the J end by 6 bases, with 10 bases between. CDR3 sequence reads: CASSLAALLNEQFF. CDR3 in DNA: TGCGCCAGCAGCTTGGCCGCACTCCTCAATGAGCAGTTCTTC.

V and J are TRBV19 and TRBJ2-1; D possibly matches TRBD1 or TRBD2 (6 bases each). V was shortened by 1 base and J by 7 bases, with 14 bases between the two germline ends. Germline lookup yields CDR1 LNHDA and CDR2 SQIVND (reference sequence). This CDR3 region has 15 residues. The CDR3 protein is CASSIATGARNEQFF. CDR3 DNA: TGTGCCAGTAGTATAGCTACGGGGGCGAGGAATGAGCAGTTCTTC.

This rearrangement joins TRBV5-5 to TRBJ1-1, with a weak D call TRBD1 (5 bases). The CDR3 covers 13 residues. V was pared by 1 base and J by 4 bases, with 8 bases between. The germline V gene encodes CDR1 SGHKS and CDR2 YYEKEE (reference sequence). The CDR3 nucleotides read TGTGCCAGCAGCTTGAGTGGGGGCACTGAAGCTTTCTTT. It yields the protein CASSLSGGTEAFF.